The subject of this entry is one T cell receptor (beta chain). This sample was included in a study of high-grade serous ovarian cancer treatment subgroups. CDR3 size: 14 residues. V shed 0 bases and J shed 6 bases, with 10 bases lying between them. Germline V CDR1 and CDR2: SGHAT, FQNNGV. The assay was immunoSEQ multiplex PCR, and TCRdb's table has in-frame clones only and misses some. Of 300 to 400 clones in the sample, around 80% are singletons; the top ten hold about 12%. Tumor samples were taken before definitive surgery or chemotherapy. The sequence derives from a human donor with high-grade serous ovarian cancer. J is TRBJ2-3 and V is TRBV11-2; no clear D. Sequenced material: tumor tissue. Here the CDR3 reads CASSLDGPLDTQYF. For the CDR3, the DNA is TGTGCCAGCAGCTTAGATGGACCCCTGGATACGCAGTATTTT.